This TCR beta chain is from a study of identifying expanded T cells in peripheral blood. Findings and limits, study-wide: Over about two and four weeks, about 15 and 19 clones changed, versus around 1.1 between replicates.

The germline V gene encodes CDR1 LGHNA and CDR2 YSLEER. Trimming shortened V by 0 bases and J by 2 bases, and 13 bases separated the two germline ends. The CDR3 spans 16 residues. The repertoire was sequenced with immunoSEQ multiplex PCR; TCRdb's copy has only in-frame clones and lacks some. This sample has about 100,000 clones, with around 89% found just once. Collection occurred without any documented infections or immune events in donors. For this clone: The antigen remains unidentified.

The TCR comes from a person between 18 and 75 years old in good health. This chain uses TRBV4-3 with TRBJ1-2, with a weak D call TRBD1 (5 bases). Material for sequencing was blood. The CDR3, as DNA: TGCGCCAGCAGCCAAGATCGACAGAGCTACAACTATGGCTACACCTTC. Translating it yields CASSQDRQSYNYGYTF.